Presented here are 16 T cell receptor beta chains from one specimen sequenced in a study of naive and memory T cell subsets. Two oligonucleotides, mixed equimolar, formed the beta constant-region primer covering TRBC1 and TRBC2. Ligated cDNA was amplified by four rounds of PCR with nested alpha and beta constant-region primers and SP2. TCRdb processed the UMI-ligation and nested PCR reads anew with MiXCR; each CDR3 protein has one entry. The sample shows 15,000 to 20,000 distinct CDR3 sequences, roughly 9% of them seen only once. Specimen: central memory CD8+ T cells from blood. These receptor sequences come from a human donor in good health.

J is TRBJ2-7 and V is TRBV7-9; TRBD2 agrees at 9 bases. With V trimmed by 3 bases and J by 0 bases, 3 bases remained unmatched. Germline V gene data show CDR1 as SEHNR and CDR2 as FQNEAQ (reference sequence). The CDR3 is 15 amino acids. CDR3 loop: CASSFTSGPSYEQYF. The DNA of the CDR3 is TGTGCCAGCAGCTTCACTAGCGGGCCCTCCTACGAGCAGTACTTC.

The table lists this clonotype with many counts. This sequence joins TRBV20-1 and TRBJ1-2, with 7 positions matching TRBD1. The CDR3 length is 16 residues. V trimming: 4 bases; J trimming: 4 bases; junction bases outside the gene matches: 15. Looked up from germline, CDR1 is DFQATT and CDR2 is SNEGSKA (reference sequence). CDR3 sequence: CSAMIRDSHGGYGYTF. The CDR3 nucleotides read TGCAGTGCTATGATCCGGGACAGCCACGGCGGCTATGGCTACACCTTC.

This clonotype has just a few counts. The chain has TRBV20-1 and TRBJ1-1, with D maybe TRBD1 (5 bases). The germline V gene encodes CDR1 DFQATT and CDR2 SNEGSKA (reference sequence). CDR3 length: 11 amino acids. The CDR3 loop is CSQGVNTEAFF. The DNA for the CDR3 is TGCAGCCAAGGGGTGAACACTGAAGCTTTCTTT.

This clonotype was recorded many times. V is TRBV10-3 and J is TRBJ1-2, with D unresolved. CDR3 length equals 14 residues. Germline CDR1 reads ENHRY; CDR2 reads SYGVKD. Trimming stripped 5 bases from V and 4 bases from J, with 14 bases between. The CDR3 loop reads CAISPNPSSYGYTF. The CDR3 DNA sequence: TGTGCCATCAGTCCAAACCCCTCGAGCTATGGCTACACCTTC.

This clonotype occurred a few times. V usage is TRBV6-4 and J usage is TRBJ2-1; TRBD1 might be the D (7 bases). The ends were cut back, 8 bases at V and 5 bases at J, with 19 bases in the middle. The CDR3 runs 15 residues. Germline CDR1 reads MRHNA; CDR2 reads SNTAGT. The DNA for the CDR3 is TGTGCCAGCGGAGAGGGCCAGGGGGGCGACAATGAGCAGTTCTTC. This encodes CASGEGQGGDNEQFF.

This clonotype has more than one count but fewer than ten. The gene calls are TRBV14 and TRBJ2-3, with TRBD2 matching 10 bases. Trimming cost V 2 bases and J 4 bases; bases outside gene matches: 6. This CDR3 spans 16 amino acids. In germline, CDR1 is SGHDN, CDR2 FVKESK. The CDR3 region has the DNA TGTGCCAGCAGCCAATTAGCGGGGGGAGGCGCAGATACGCAGTATTTT. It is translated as CASSQLAGGGADTQYF.

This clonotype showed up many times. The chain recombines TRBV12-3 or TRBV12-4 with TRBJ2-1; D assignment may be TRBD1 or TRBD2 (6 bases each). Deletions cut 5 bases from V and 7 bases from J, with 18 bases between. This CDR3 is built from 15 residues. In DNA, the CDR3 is TGTGCCAGCAGTCGGTGGAGGGGGGACCAAAATGAGCAGTTCTTC. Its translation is CASSRWRGDQNEQFF.

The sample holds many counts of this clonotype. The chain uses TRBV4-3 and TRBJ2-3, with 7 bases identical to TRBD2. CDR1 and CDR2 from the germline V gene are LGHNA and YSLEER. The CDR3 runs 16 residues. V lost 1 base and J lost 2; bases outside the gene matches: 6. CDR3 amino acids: CASSQASSGFTDTQYF. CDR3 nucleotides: TGCGCCAGCAGCCAAGCATCTAGCGGCTTCACAGATACGCAGTATTTT.

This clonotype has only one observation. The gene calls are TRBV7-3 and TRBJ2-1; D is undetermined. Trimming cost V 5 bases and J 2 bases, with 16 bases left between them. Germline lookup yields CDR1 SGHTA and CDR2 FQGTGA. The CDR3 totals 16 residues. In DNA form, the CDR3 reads TGTGCCAGCAGCCCCGCATCCGCTAGTGCCTACAATGAGCAGTTCTTC. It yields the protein CASSPASASAYNEQFF.

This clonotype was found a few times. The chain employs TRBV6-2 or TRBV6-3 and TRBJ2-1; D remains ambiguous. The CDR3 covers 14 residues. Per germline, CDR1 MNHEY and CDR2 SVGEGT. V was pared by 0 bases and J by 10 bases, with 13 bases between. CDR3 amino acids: CASSYSIEGQEQFF. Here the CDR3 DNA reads TGTGCCAGCAGTTACTCGATTGAAGGGCAGGAGCAGTTCTTC.

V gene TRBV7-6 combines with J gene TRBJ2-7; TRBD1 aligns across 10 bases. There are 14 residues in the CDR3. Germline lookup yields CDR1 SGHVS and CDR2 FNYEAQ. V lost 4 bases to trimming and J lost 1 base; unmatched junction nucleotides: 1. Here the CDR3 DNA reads TGTGCCAGCAGCTGGGGACAGGGGTCCTACGAGCAGTACTTC. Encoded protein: CASSWGQGSYEQYF.

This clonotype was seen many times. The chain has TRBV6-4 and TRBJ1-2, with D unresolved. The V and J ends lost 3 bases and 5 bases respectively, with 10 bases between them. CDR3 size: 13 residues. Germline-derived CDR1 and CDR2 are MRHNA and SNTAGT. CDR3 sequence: CASSEGPDYGYTF. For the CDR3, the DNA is TGTGCCAGCAGTGAAGGTCCAGATTATGGCTACACCTTC.

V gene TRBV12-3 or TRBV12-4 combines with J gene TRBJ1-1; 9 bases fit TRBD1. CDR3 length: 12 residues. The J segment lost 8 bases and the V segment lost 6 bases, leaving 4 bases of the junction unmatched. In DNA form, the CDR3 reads TGTGCCAGCAGCCAAGGGACAGGGGAAGCTTTCTTT. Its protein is CASSQGTGEAFF.

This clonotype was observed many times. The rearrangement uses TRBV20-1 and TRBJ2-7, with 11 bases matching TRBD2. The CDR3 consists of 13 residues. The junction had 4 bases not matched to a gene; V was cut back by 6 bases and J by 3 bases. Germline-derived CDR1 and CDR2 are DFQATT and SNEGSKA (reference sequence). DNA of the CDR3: TGCAGTGCCCTGGGACTAGCGGACTACGAGCAGTACTTC. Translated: CSALGLADYEQYF.

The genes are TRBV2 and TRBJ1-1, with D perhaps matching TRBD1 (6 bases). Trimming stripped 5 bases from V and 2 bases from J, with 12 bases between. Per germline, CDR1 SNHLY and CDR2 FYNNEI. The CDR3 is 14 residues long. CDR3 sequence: CASSYRTANTEAFF. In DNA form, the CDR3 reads TGTGCCAGCAGTTACAGGACAGCAAACACTGAAGCTTTCTTT.

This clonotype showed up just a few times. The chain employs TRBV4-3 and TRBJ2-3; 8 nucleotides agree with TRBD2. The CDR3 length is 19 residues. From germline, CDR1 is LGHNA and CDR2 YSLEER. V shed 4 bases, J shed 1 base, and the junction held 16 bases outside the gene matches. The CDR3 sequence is CASSPGVAGGALGTDTQYF. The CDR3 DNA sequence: TGCGCCAGCAGCCCCGGGGTGGCGGGGGGCGCCCTGGGCACAGATACGCAGTATTTT.